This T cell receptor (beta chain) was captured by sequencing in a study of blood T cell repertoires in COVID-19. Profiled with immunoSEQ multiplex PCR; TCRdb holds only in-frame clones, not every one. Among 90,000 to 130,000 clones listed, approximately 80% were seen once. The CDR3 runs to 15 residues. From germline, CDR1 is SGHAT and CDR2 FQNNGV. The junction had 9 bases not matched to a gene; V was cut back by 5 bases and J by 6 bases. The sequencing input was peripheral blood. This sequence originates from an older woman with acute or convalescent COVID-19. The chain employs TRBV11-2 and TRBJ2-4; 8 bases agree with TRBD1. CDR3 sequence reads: CASSPGQEYGNIQYF. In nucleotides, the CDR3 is TGTGCCAGCAGCCCGGGACAGGAATACGGAAACATTCAGTACTTC.